The T cell receptor (beta chain) described here comes from a study of OX40 agonist ivuxolimab in advanced cancers. V lost 5 bases to trimming and J lost 5 bases, with 18 bases between them. Germline CDR1 and CDR2: PRHDT and FYEKMQ (reference sequence). The CDR3 loop spans 15 amino acids. Only in-frame clones appear in the TCRdb table, and some are missing; sequencing was by immunoSEQ multiplex PCR. This table holds 65,000 to 80,000 clones, about nine tenths found once. Sequencing was performed on CD4+ or CD8+ T cells sorted from blood, taken in a trial of the OX40 agonist ivuxolimab. The TCR was taken from an adult with an advanced solid tumor such as melanoma, head and neck, liver or kidney cancer. The chain combines TRBV13 with TRBJ1-2; unclear D gene. CDR3 residues: CASSQYFWTAYGYTF. The CDR3 bases are TGTGCCAGCAGCCAATATTTTTGGACGGCATATGGCTACACCTTC.